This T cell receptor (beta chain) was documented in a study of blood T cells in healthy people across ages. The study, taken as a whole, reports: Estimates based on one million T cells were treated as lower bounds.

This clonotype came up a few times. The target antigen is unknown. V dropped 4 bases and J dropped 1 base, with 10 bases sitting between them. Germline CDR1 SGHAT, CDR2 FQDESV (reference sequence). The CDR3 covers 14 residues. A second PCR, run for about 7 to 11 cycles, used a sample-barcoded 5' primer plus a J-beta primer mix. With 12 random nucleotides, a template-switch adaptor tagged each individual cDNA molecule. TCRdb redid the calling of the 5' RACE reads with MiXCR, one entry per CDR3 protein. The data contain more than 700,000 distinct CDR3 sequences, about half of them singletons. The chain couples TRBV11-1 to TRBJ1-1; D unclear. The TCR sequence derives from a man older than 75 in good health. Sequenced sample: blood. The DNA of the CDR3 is TGTGCCAGCAGCTCGCCCGACTCGAACACTGAAGCTTTCTTT. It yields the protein CASSSPDSNTEAFF. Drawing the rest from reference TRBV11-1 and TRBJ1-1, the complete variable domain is EAEVAQSPRYKITEKSQAVAFWCDPISGHATLYWYRQILGQGPELLVQFQDESVVDDSQLPKDRFSAERLKGVDSTLKIQPAELGDSAMYLCASSSPDSNTEAFFGQGTRLTVV.